This paragraph reports one T cell receptor (beta chain). At least ten counts were recorded for this clonotype. Its antigen is unknown. Per-base qualities were not stored, and no clone one base away is much larger. The library was produced with 5' RACE. TCRdb shows the sequencer as NextSeq 500. Unique molecular identifiers were attached to individual cDNA molecules in the TCR library protocol so that sequencing error and PCR bias could be corrected. TCR alpha and beta chains were both sequenced, and the abundances of alpha and beta sequences in each sample were closely correlated with each other. Per the authors' processing: Decombinator V4 was used to annotate TCR sequences for V gene, J gene and CDR3. Expanded TCRs were defined as changing significantly between any two time points under a Poisson model with p below 0.0001. TCR abundances were normalised to the total number of TCRs sequenced per sample and were expressed as counts per million. MAIT TCRs were defined by TRAV1-2 paired with TRAJ12, TRAJ20 or TRAJ33, and iNKT TCRs by TRAV10 paired with TRAJ18. VDJdb, accessed on 1 November 2021, was searched for TCRs annotated for CMV, EBV and SARS-CoV-2, and TCRs annotated for more than one antigen were excluded. Using fastp trimming at Q25 and MiXCR clonotype assembly, TCRdb reanalyzed the public sequencing data and kept in-frame beta chains. CDR3 protein duplicates are merged, each entry listing the most common genes and DNA. TCRdb, not the original authors, processed these V and J calls. The sample profile shows approximately 31,000 distinct CDR3 sequences; 4.5% to 7% of them were found once. Roughly 6.5% of the sample lies in the top ten.

Including cysteine and phenylalanine, the CDR3 has 15 amino acids. Only the CDR3 portion is preserved as DNA: 45 bases, with reading frame beginning at the first base. Looking up the germline V gene yields CDR1 SNHLY and CDR2 FYNNEI. Germline trimming amounts to 5 bases on V and 6 bases on J, with 10 as the count of junction bases outside the gene matches. The data derive from a study of early T cells in non-severe SARS-CoV-2 infection (dated by TCRdb to the early 2020s). Regarding the study in general: TCR sequencing used bulk RNA from unsorted whole blood, so alpha and beta chains could not be paired. Study-level results and caveats: VDJdb matching was skewed toward anti-spike CD8 responses and likely underestimated virus-specific expansions, missing private and CD4 specificities.

Set within a cohort of healthcare workers in London, UK, this nested case-control study involved weekly PCR testing of nasopharyngeal swabs along with blood sampling. Between 23 and 31 March 2020, the week of the UK lockdown, healthcare workers were enrolled and then followed up weekly for as long as 16 weeks. The receptor was isolated from an adult who was a healthcare worker with PCR-confirmed SARS-CoV-2 infection or an uninfected control (not recorded which). The chain is encoded by TRBV2 joined to TRBJ2-1; the junction holds 7 bases that match TRBD1. The sequenced sample was whole blood. The DNA sequence reads TGTGCCAGCAGTTACGACAGGGTATTGTCCAATGAGCAGTTCTTC. Translated, this is CASSYDRVLSNEQFF.